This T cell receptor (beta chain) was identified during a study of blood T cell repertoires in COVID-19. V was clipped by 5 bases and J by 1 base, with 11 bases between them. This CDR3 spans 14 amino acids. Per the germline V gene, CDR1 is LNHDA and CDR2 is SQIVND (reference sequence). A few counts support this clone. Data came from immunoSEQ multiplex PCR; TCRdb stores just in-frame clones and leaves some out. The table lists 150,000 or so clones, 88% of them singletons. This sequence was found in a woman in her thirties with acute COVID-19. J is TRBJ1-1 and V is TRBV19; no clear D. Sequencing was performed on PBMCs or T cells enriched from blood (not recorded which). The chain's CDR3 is CASSADFENTEAFF. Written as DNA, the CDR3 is TGTGCCAGTAGTGCGGACTTCGAGAACACTGAAGCTTTCTTT.